These 19 T cell receptor beta chains were all obtained from the same sample, sequenced in a study of blood T cells in healthy people across ages. A second 7 to 11 cycle PCR used barcoded and J-beta primers. From the 5' RACE reads, TCRdb called clonotypes with MiXCR, one entry per CDR3 protein. This sample has under 2,000,000 distinct CDR3 sequences, with around half found just once. Sequenced sample: blood. The receptors stem from a woman aged 40 to 55 in good health.

This clonotype was counted between two and nine times. This chain connects TRBV4-3 to TRBJ1-2; the match to TRBD1 covers 8 bases. The trim removed 1 base at V and 1 base at J, leaving 5 bases unmatched. CDR3 size: 16 residues. CDR1 and CDR2 from the germline V gene are LGHNA and YSLEER. CDR3 in amino acids: CASSQGSGGYNYGYTF. In nucleotides, the CDR3 is TGCGCCAGCAGCCAAGGTTCAGGGGGCTATAACTATGGCTACACCTTC.

This chain uses TRBV6-5 with TRBJ2-3; D is possibly TRBD1 or TRBD2 (6 bases each). The V and J ends lost 10 bases and 2 bases respectively, with 13 bases between them. The germline gives CDR1 MNHEY, CDR2 SVGAGI. The CDR3 contains 13 residues. CDR3 coding DNA: TGTGCCACCCTGAGGGGGGCCACAGATACGCAGTATTTT. Translating it yields CATLRGATDTQYF.

About this clonotype: This clone may be a read error of a much larger clone one base away. V and J are TRBV12-3 or TRBV12-4 and TRBJ2-5; the D call may be TRBD1 or TRBD2 (5 bases each). The CDR3 has 15 amino acids. V lost 5 bases, J lost 13 bases, and 26 bases lay in between. The CDR3 sequence is CASSTSPGRENERYF. CDR3 coding DNA: TGTGCCAGCAGTACCAGCCCAGGGAGAGAGAACGAGCGGTACTTC.

This clonotype has more than one count but fewer than ten. V usage is TRBV28 and J usage is TRBJ1-4; D may be TRBD1 (5 bases). In germline, CDR1 is MDHEN, CDR2 SYDVKM. V was shortened by 4 bases and J by 0 bases, with 9 bases between the two germline ends. The CDR3 runs 15 residues. The CDR3 region is CASSSGGATNEKLFF. The CDR3 DNA reads TGTGCCAGCAGTTCGGGGGGAGCAACTAATGAAAAACTGTTTTTT.

The CDR3 DNA follows: TGTGCTGGGGCTGTTTCTGGAGATACGCAGTATTTT. The encoded protein is CAGAVSGDTQYF. The rearrangement links TRBV7-9 to TRBJ2-3, with D maybe TRBD1 (5 bases). Germline V lookup: CDR1 SEHNR, CDR2 FQNEAQ (reference sequence). The CDR3 totals 12 residues.

The V call is TRBV7-2, the J call TRBJ1-4; no firm D call. The V end was cut by 2 bases, the J end by 8 bases, with 15 bases between. Germline CDR1 is SGHTA and CDR2 is FQGNSA. CDR3 length: 15 residues. CDR3 nucleotide sequence: TGTGCCAGCAGCTTAAGTAGGGCGGTAGGAGAAAAACTGTTTTTT. The encoded protein is CASSLSRAVGEKLFF.

The J gene is TRBJ2-1, the V gene TRBV29-1; 12 nucleotides agree with TRBD2. Looked up from germline, CDR1 is SQVTM and CDR2 is ANQGSEA. Germline trimming cut 6 bases from V and 8 bases from J; bases unmatched to any gene: 14. The CDR3 has 16 amino acids. CDR3 nucleotide sequence: TGCAGCGTCTCCCTTGACCTAGCGGGGGGGCGGGATGAGCAGTTCTTC. Translation gives CSVSLDLAGGRDEQFF.

This chain connects TRBV20-1 to TRBJ1-6; 9 nucleotides agree with TRBD1. Losses at the gene ends were 6 bases for V and 7 bases for J; bases not matched to a gene: 10. This CDR3 contains 15 residues. The germline V gene encodes CDR1 DFQATT and CDR2 SNEGSKA (reference sequence). CDR3 residues: CSARRSGQGNSPLHF. In DNA, the CDR3 is TGCAGTGCCCGTAGATCGGGACAGGGAAATTCACCCCTCCACTTT.

This clonotype was counted between two and nine times. As DNA, the CDR3 is TGTGCCATCAGACCGACTAGCGGGTCCACAGATACGCAGTATTTT. Its protein is CAIRPTSGSTDTQYF. The chain uses TRBV10-3 and TRBJ2-3; TRBD2 aligns across 10 bases. The CDR3 has 15 amino acids. The V gene's germline CDR1 is ENHRY and CDR2 SYGVKD. V gave up 6 bases and J gave up 2 bases; unmatched junction bases: 5.

There are a few counts of this clonotype. V gene TRBV4-2 combines with J gene TRBJ2-7; possibly TRBD1 for D (5 bases). Trimming left V 5 bases short and J 3 bases short, with 11 bases between. CDR3 size: 13 residues. The V gene's germline CDR1 is LGHNA and CDR2 YNFKEQ. The DNA for the CDR3 is TGTGCCAGCAGCACTCGACAGCACTACGAGCAGTACTTC. Translated: CASSTRQHYEQYF.

This chain connects TRBV7-2 to TRBJ2-7; 8 bases map to TRBD2. The DNA end is more similar to TRBJ2-5, so the J call may be wrong. CDR1 is SGHTA, CDR2 FQGNSA, per germline. The CDR3 loop spans 15 amino acids. The CDR3 sequence: CASSLEPGRGETQYF. In DNA, the CDR3 is TGTGCCAGCAGCTTAGAACCCGGGAGGGGAGAGACCCAGTACTTC.

The chain recombines TRBV27 with TRBJ1-4; D is unclear. V gave up 2 bases and J gave up 8 bases, with 12 bases separating them. The CDR3 consists of 14 residues. Germline values: CDR1 MNHEY, CDR2 SMNVEV (reference sequence). The CDR3 is CASSLTADPEKLFF. Here the CDR3 DNA reads TGTGCCAGCAGTTTAACCGCCGACCCCGAAAAACTGTTTTTT.

CDR3 sequence reads: CASTTTSWIDTQYF. For the CDR3, the DNA is TGTGCCAGCACCACAACCTCGTGGATAGATACGCAGTATTTT. V usage is TRBV12-3 or TRBV12-4 and J usage is TRBJ2-3; unclear D gene. Trimming shortened V by 7 bases and J by 5 bases, and 16 bases separated the two germline ends. The CDR3 runs 14 residues.

This rearrangement joins TRBV7-9 to TRBJ2-3; 7 nucleotides match TRBD1. Trimming cost V 5 bases and J 2 bases; bases outside gene matches: 10. Germline CDR1 reads SEHNR; CDR2 reads FQNEAQ (reference sequence). CDR3 length: 16 amino acids. The CDR3 nucleotides read TGTGCCAGCAGCCCAAACGGGGACAGACTCACAGATACGCAGTATTTT. This encodes CASSPNGDRLTDTQYF.

This clonotype was recorded a few times. The rearrangement links TRBV6-5 to TRBJ1-2, with no clear D. The CDR3 has 13 residues. CDR1 MNHEY and CDR2 SVGAGI come from the germline V gene. Between the trimmed V and J ends, which lost 5 bases and 8 bases, there was a span of 15 bases. CDR3: CASSPDMGGGYTF. For the CDR3, the DNA is TGTGCCAGCAGTCCGGATATGGGAGGAGGCTACACCTTC.

This chain uses TRBV27 with TRBJ1-6; D remains ambiguous. Deletions cut 0 bases from V and 7 bases from J, with 10 bases between. Per the germline V gene, CDR1 is MNHEY and CDR2 is SMNVEV (reference sequence). This CDR3 contains 15 residues. The CDR3 nucleotides are TGTGCCAGCAGTTTATCGAACGGGAGAAATTCACCCCTCCACTTT. Encoded protein: CASSLSNGRNSPLHF.

The J gene is TRBJ2-1, the V gene TRBV6-1; 14 nucleotides align to TRBD2. This CDR3 is 18 amino acids long. Germline V CDR1 and CDR2: MNHNS, SASEGT. Losses at the gene ends were 6 bases for V and 3 bases for J; bases not matched to a gene: 10. The CDR3: CASSRQGTSGGNYNEQFF. CDR3 DNA: TGTGCCAGCAGCCGACAGGGGACTAGCGGGGGAAACTACAATGAGCAGTTCTTC.

The genes are TRBV20-1 and TRBJ1-2; no reliable D call. With 2 bases removed from V and 4 bases from J, the gap between germline ends came to 8 bases. The CDR3 is made up of 12 amino acids. Germline CDR1 is DFQATT and CDR2 is SNEGSKA (reference sequence). The CDR3 sequence: CSARRALYGYTF. In nucleotides, the CDR3 is TGCAGTGCTAGACGGGCCCTCTATGGCTACACCTTC.

In this sample, this clonotype turned up a few times. The rearrangement links TRBV29-1 to TRBJ2-5; 10 positions agree with TRBD1. The germline gives CDR1 SQVTM, CDR2 ANQGSEA. V lost 6 bases and J lost 11; bases outside the gene matches: 6. This CDR3 spans 11 amino acids. The CDR3 region is CSVWTGGGQYF. The CDR3 region has the DNA TGCAGCGTCTGGACAGGGGGGGGGCAGTACTTC.